The source of this T cell receptor beta chain is a study of cytomegalovirus exposure and HLA in healthy donors. The study, taken as a whole, reports: Reports showed the classifier diagnosing cytomegalovirus status with high specificity and sensitivity. Overall, approximately 150 TCR beta chains were annotated as cytomegalovirus-associated.

This clone was detected only once. What it binds is unknown. PCR used 60 Vbeta primers and 13 Jbeta primers. The repertoire was sequenced with immunoSEQ multiplex PCR; TCRdb's copy has only in-frame clones and lacks some. Of over 85,000 clones in the sample, about 73% were seen once. CDR1 and CDR2 from the germline V gene are SQVTM and ANQGSEA. This CDR3 has 15 amino acids. The V and J ends lost 2 bases and 2 bases, in that order; junction bases with no gene match: 8. All donors participated as healthy donors of bone marrow. This clonotype was obtained from a woman aged 30 to 39 in good health and CMV-seronegative. The sample comprised PBMCs. The chain joins TRBV29-1 to TRBJ2-7; 8 nucleotides align to TRBD1. The CDR3 here is CSVETGTGATYEQYF. The CDR3 nucleotides read TGCAGCGTTGAAACGGGGACAGGTGCAACCTACGAGCAGTACTTC.